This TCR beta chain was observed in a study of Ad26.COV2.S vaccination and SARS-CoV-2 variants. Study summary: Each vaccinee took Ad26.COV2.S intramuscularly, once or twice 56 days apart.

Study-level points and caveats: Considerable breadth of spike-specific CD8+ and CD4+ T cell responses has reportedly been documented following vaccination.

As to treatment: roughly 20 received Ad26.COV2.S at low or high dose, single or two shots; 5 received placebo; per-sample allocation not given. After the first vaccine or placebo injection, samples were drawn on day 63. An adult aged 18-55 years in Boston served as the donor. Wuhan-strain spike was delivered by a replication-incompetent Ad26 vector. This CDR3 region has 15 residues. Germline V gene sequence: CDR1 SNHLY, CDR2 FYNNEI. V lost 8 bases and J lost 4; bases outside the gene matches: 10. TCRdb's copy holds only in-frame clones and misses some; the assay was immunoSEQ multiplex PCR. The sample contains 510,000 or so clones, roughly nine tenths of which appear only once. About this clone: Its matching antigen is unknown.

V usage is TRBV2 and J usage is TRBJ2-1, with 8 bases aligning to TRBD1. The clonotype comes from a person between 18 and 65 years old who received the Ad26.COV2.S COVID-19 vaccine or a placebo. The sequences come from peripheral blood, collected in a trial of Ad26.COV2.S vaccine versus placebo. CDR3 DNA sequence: TGTGCCAGCCCTCGAGGGACAGGAGAATACAATGAGCAGTTCTTC. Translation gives CASPRGTGEYNEQFF.